This T cell receptor (beta chain) emerged from a study of blood T cell repertoires in COVID-19. As for the study in general: Donors in the United States, Italy and Spain gave samples during acute or convalescent COVID-19. Sources were T cells, B-cell-depleted T cells, or PBMCs; the material itself was cDNA or gDNA.

Authors' data handling: Quantification of nucleated cells was approximated via reference gene primer amplification. TCRdb's table, derived via immunoSEQ multiplex PCR, lists solely in-frame clones and lacks some. That table is the source of V, J and clone size, and D and trimming were worked out from the DNA. The repertoire has fewer than 40,000 clones, roughly 78% of them found once; the top ten carry 33%. The sequenced sample was peripheral blood. The clonotype was recovered from a man aged 55 to 70 with acute or convalescent COVID-19.

The CDR3 reads CASSIKGTDLNEQFF. The CDR3 DNA follows: TGTGCCAGTAGTATAAAAGGGACAGATCTCAATGAGCAGTTCTTC. The V and J genes are TRBV19 and TRBJ2-1; 7 bases align to TRBD1. After removal of 2 bases from V and 6 bases from J, the junction contained 7 bases not matched to a gene. The CDR3 is made up of 15 amino acids. From germline, CDR1 is LNHDA and CDR2 SQIVND (reference sequence).